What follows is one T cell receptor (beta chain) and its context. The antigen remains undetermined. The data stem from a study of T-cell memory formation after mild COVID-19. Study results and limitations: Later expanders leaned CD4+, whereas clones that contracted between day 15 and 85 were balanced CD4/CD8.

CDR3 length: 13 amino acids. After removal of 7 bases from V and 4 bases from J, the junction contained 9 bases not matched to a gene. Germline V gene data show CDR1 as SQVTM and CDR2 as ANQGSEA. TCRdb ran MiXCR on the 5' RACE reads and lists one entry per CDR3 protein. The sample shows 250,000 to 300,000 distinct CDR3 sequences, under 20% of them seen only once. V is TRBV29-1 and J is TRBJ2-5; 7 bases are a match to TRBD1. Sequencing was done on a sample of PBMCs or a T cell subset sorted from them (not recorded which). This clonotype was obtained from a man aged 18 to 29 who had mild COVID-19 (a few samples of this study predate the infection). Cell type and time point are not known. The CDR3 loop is CSAIATGPETQYF. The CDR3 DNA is TGCAGCGCTATCGCGACAGGGCCAGAGACCCAGTACTTC.